This note documents a single T cell receptor (beta chain) sequence. Produced via immunoSEQ multiplex PCR; TCRdb's table is partial and in-frame only. The profile shows about 380,000 clones, about 88% of them singletons. This specimen comes from a study of blood T cell repertoires in COVID-19. On the study more broadly: Samples representing acute and convalescent COVID-19 were sourced from the United States, Italy and Spain.

Trimming removed 1 base from V and 0 bases from J, with 3 bases in between. The CDR3 covers 13 residues. Germline V gene sequence: CDR1 SGHVS, CDR2 FNYEAQ. Enrollees, about 18 to 89 years old, lived in fewer than 25 US areas. V and J are TRBV7-6 and TRBJ2-5; D ambiguous. The sequence came from a woman between 18 and 30 years old who had recovered from COVID-19. Source material: PBMCs or T cells enriched from blood (not recorded which). The CDR3 bases are TGTGCCAGCAGCTTAGTTAACCAAGAGACCCAGTACTTC. This translates into CASSLVNQETQYF. The full variable domain, rest sourced from reference TRBV7-6 and TRBJ2-5, is GAGVSQSPRYKVTKRGQDVALRCDPISGHVSLYWYRQALGQGPEFLTYFNYEAQQDKSGLPNDRFSAERPEGSISTLTIQRTEQRDSAMYRCASSLVNQETQYFGPGTRLLVL.